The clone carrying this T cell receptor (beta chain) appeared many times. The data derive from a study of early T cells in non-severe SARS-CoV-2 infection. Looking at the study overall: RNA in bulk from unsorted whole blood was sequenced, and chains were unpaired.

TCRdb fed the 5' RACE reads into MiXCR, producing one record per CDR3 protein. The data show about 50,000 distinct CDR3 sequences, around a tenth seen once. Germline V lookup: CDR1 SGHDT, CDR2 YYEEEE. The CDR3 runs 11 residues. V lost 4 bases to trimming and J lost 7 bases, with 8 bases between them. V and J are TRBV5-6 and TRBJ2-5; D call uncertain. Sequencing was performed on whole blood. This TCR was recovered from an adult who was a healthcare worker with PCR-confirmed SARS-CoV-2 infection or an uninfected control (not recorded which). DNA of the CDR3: TGTGCCAGCAGCCTAGAAGTGACCCAGTACTTC. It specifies CASSLEVTQYF. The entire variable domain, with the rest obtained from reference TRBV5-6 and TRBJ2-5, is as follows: DAGVTQSPTHLIKTRGQQVTLRCSPKSGHDTVSWYQQALGQGPQFIFQYYEEEERQRGNFPDRFSGHQFPNYSSELNVNALLLGDSALYLCASSLEVTQYFGPGTRLLVL.